The clone carrying this TCR beta chain was observed a single time. The sample belongs to a study of T cell changes during pregnancy in multiple sclerosis. The protocol was immunoSEQ multiplex PCR, while the TCRdb copy is restricted to in-frame clones and leaves out a portion. The table has 30,000 to 45,000 clones, approximately 90% seen once; the top ten hold about 0.42%. Germline V gene sequence: CDR1 SEHNR, CDR2 FQNEAQ (reference sequence). V was trimmed by 7 bases and J by 5 bases, leaving 8 bases between them. The CDR3 is 11 residues long. The input for sequencing was CD4+ T cells from peripheral blood mononuclear cells, taken in the third trimester of pregnancy. The sequence came from a female donor with multiple sclerosis, enrolled in a pregnancy study. This sequence joins TRBV7-9 and TRBJ2-5; D ambiguous. CDR3: CASTSQETQYF. As DNA, the CDR3 is TGTGCCAGCACCTCTCAGGAGACCCAGTACTTC.